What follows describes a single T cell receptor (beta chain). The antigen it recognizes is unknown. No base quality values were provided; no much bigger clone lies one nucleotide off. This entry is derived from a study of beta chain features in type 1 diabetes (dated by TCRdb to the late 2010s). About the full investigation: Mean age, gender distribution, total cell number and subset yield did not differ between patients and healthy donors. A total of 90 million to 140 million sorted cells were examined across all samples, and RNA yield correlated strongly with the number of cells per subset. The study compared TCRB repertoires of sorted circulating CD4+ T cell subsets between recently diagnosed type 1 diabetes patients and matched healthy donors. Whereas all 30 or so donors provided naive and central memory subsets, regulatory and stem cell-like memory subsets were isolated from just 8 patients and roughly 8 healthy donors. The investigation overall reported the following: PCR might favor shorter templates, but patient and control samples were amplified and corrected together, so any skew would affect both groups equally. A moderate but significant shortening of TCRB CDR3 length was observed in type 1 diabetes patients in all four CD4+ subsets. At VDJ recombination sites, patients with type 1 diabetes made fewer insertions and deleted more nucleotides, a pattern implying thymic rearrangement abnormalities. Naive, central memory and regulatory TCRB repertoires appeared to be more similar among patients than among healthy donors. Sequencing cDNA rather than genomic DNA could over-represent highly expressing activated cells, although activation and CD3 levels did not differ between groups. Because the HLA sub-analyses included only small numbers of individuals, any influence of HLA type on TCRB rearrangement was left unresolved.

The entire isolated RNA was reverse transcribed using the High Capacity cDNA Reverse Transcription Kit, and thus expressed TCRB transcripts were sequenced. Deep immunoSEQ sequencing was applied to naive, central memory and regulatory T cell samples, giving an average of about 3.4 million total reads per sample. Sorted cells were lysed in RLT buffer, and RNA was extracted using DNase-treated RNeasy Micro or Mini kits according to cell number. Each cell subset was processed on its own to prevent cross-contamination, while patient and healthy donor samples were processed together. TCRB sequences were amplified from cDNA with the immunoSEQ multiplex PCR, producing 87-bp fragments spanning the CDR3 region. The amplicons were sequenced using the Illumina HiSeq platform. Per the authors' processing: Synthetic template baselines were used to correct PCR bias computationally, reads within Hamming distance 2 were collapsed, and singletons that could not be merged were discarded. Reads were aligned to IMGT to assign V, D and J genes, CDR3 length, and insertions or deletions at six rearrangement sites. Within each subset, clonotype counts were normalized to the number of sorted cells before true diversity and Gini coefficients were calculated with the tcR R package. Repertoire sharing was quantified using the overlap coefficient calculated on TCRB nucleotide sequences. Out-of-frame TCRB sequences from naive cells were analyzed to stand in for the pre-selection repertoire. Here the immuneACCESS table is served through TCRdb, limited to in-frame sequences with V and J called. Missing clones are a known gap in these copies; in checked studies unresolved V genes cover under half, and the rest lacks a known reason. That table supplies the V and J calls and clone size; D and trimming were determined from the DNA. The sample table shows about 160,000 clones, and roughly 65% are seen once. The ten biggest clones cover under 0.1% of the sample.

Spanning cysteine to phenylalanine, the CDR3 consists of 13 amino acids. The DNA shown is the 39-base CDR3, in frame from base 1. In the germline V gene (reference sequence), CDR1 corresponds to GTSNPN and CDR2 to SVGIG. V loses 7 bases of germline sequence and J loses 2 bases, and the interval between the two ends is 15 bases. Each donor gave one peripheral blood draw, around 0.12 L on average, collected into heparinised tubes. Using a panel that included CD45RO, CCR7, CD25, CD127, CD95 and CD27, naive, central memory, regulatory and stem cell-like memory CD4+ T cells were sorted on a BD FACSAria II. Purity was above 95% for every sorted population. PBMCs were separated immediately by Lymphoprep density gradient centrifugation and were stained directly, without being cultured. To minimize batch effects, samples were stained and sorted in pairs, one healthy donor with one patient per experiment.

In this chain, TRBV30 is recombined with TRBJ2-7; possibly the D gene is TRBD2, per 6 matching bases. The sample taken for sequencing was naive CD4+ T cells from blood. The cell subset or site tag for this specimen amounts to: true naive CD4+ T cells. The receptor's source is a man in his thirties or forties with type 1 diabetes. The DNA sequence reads TGTGCCTTTGGCAGGGAGGAACCCTACGAGCAGTACTTC. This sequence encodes CAFGREEPYEQYF.